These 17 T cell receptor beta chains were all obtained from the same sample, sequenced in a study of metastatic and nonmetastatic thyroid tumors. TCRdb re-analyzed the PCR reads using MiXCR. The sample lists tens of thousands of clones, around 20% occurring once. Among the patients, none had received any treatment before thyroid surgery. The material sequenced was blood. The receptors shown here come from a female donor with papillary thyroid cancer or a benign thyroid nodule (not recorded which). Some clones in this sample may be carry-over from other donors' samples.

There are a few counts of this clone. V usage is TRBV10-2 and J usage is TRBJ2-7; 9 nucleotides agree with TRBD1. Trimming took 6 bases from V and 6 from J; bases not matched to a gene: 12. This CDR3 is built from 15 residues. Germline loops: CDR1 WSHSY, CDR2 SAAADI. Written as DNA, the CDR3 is TGCGCCAGCAGAGCGACAGGGGGTGTCTCTGGCGAGCAGTACTTC. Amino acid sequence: CASRATGGVSGEQYF.

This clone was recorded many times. CDR3 amino acids: CSARDRLQGAKETQYF. In DNA form, the CDR3 reads TGCAGTGCTAGAGATCGCCTACAGGGGGCGAAAGAGACCCAGTACTTC. The chain recombines TRBV20-1 with TRBJ2-5, with 9 bases matching TRBD1. The CDR3 has 16 residues. V lost 0 bases, J lost 3 bases, and 8 bases stayed unmatched. The germline CDR1 and CDR2 sequences are DFQATT and SNEGSKA (reference sequence).

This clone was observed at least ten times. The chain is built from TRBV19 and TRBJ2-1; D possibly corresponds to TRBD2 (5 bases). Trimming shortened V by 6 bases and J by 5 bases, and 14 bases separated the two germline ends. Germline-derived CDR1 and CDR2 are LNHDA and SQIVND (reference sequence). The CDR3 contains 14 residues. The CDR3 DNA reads TGTGCCAGTAGAGTACAGCGGTCAGACAATGAGCAGTTCTTC. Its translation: CASRVQRSDNEQFF.

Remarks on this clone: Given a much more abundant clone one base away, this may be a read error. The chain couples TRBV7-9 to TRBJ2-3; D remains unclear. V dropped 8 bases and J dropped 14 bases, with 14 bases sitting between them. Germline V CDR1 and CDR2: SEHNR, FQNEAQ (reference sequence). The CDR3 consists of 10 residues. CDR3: CASGRLRWYF. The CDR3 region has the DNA TGTGCCAGCGGGCGCCTAAGGTGGTATTTT.

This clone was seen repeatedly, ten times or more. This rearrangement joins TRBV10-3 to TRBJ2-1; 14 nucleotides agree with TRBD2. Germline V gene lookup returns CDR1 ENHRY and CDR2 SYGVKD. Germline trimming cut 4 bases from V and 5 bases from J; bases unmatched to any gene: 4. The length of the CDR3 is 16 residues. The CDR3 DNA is TGTGCCATCAGTGGGGGACTAGCGGGAGACAACAATGAGCAGTTCTTC. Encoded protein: CAISGGLAGDNNEQFF.

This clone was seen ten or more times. The CDR3 loop reads CATGTQENSPLHF. As DNA, the CDR3 is TGTGCCACCGGGACACAAGAGAATTCACCCCTCCACTTT. The chain is built from TRBV10-3 and TRBJ1-6; a weak D match, TRBD1 (6 bases). The CDR3 totals 13 residues. CDR1 is ENHRY and CDR2 is SYGVKD in the germline V gene. Deletions cut 10 bases from V and 7 bases from J, with 14 bases between.

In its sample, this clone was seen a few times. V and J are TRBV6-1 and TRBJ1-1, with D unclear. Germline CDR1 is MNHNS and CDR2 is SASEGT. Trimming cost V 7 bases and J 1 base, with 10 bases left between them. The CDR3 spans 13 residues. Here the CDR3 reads CASTSQGNTEAFF. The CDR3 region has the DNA TGTGCCAGCACATCCCAAGGGAACACTGAAGCTTTCTTT.

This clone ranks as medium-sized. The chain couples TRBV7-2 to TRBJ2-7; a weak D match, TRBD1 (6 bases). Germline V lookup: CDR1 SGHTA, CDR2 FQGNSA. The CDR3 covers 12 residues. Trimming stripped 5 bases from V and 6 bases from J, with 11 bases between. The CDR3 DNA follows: TGTGCCAGCAGCCCAGGGGTAGCCGAGCAGTACTTC. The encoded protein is CASSPGVAEQYF.

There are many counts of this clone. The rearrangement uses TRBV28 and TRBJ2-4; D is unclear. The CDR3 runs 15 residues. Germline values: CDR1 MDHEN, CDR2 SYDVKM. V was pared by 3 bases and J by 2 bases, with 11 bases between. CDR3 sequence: CASSFPIGTKNIQYF. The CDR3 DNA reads TGTGCCAGCAGTTTTCCGATTGGAACCAAAAACATTCAGTACTTC.

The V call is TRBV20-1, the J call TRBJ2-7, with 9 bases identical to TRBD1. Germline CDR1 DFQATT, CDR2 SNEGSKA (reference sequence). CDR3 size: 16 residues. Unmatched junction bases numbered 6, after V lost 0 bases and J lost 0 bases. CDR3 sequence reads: CSARDPGQGGSYEQYF. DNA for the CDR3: TGCAGTGCTAGAGATCCGGGACAGGGTGGCTCCTACGAGCAGTACTTC.

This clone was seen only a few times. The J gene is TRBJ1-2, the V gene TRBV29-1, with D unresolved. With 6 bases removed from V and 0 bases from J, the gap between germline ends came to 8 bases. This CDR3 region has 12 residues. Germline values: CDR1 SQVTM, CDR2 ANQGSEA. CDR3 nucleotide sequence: TGCAGCGTCTTATGTGCTAACTATGGCTACACCTTC. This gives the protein CSVLCANYGYTF. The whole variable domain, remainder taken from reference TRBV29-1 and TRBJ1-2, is SAVISQKPSRDICQRGTSLTIQCQVDSQVTMMFWYRQQPGQSLTLIATANQGSEATYESGFVIDKFPISRPNLTFSTLTVSNMSPEDSSIYLCSVLCANYGYTFGSGTRLTVV.

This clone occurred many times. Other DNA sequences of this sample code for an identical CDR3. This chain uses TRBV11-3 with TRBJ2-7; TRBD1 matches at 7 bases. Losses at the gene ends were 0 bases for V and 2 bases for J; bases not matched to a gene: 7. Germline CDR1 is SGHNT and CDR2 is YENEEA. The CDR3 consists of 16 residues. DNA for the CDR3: TGTGCCAGCAGCTTAGAAGGACAGGACGGCACCTACGAGCAGTACTTC. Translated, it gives CASSLEGQDGTYEQYF.

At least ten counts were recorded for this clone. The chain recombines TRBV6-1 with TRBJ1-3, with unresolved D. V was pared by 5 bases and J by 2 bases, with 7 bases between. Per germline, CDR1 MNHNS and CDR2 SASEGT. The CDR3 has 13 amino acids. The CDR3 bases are TGTGCCAGCAGTAGCCACCCTGGAAACACCATATATTTT. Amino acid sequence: CASSSHPGNTIYF.

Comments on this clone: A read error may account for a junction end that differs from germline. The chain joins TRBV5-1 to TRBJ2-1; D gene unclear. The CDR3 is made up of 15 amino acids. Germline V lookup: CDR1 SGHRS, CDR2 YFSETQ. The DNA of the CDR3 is TGCTCCAGCAGCTTGACTCCGAGCTCCTACAATGAGCAGTTCTTC. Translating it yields CSSSLTPSSYNEQFF.

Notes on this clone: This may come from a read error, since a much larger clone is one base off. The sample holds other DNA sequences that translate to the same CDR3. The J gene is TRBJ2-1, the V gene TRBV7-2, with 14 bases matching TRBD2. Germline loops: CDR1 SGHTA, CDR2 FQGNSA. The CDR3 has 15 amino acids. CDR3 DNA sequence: TGTGCCAGCAGCTTAACGGGACTAGCGGGAGTTGAGCAGTTCTTT. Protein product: CASSLTGLAGVEQFF.

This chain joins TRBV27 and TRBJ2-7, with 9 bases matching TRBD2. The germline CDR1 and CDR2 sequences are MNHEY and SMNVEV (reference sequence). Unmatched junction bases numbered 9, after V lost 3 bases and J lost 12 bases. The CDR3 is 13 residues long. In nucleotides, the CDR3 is TGTGCCAGCAGTTTGGGCACTAGCGGGCAACGGTACTTC. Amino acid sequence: CASSLGTSGQRYF.

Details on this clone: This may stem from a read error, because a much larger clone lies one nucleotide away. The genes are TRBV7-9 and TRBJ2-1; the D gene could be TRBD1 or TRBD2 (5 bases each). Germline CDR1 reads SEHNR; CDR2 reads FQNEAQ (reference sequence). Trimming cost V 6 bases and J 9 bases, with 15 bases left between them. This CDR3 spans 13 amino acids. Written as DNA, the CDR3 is TGTGCCAGCAGTGGGACGTCGGATTCTGAGCAGTTCTTC. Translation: CASSGTSDSEQFF.